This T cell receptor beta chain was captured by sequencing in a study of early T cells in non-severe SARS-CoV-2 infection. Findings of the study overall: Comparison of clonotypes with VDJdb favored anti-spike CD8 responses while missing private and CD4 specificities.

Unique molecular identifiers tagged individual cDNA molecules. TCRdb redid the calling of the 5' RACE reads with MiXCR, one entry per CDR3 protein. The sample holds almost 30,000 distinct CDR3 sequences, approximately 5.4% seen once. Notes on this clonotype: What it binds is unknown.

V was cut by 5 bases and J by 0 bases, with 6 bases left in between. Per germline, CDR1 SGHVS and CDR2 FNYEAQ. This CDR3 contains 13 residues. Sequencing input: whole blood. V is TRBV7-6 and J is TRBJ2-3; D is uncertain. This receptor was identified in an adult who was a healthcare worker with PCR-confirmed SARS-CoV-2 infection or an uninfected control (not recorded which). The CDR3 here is CASSPTSTDTQYF. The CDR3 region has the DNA TGTGCCAGCAGCCCAACTAGCACAGATACGCAGTATTTT.